This T cell receptor beta chain stems from a study of blood T cell repertoires in COVID-19. About the study: The analysed material was cDNA or gDNA that came from T cells, B-cell-depleted T cells, or PBMCs.

Study processing details: Quantification of nucleated cells was approximated via reference gene primer amplification. Method: immunoSEQ multiplex PCR; TCRdb's copy keeps in-frame clones and lacks some. The D gene and trimming were derived from the DNA, and the V and J assignments and clone size from that table. This table has fewer than 400,000 clones, around 84% appearing once. Cohorts were assigned according to the clinical history that participants reported. A PCR-confirmed or clinician-diagnosed COVID-19 case had contacted exposed participants within 2 weeks of entry. The germline V gene encodes CDR1 MNHEY and CDR2 SMNVEV (reference sequence). V shed 5 bases and J 6 bases; nucleotides not matched to a gene: 7. This CDR3 spans 14 amino acids.

The sequenced sample was PBMCs or T cells enriched from blood (not recorded which). The source of this sequence is a woman aged 30 to 39 who had been exposed to COVID-19. The V call is TRBV27, the J call TRBJ2-7; 10 bases align to TRBD1. The CDR3 DNA reads as TGTGCCAGCAGTCGGGACAGGGGAAGCTTCGAGCAGTACTTC. Protein: CASSRDRGSFEQYF.